The source of this TCR beta chain is a study of T cell changes during pregnancy in multiple sclerosis. The data were produced by immunoSEQ multiplex PCR, yet TCRdb's version contains in-frame clones alone and is incomplete. The repertoire holds tens of thousands of clones, with approximately 95% as singletons. V lost 6 bases, J lost 8 bases, and 17 bases lay in between. The CDR3 extends over 14 amino acids. CDR1 and CDR2 from the germline V gene are SEHNR and FQNEAQ (reference sequence). The TCR originated in a female donor with multiple sclerosis, enrolled in a pregnancy study. This specimen was CD4+ T cells from peripheral blood mononuclear cells, taken after pregnancy. The V gene is TRBV7-9, the J gene TRBJ2-1; tentatively, D is TRBD2 (6 bases). The CDR3 protein is CASRPGESGDEQFF. In nucleotides, the CDR3 is TGTGCCAGCAGGCCTGGGGAGTCGGGGGATGAGCAGTTCTTC.